What follows are 12 T cell receptor beta chains derived from one specimen sequenced in a study of shared clonotypes between healthy human individuals. Here immunoSEQ multiplex PCR was the method, and the copy in TCRdb shows in-frame clones only, minus some. Counted here are roughly 500,000 clones, 79% occurring once; the ten biggest clones make up under 15%. The sample comprised PBMCs. These TCRs come from a woman between 35 and 50 years old in good health. Some clones in this sample may be carry-over from other donors' samples.

V usage is TRBV2 and J usage is TRBJ1-2, with a possible D match to TRBD1 (6 bases). Per the germline V gene, CDR1 is SNHLY and CDR2 is FYNNEI. This CDR3 region has 14 residues. The V gene lost 1 base and the J gene lost 4 bases, with 10 bases spanning the gap. CDR3 DNA: TGTGCCAGCAGTGAAGACAGGGTAATCTATGGCTACACCTTC. Translated: CASSEDRVIYGYTF.

The chain employs TRBV6-1 and TRBJ2-3; D possibly corresponds to TRBD2 (5 bases). Germline V CDR1 and CDR2: MNHNS, SASEGT. V lost 8 bases, J lost 4 bases, and 10 bases lay in between. The length of the CDR3 is 12 residues. The CDR3 coding sequence is TGTGCCAGCCTCGGGGATGCAGATACGCAGTATTTT. The encoded protein is CASLGDADTQYF.

This clone was recorded only once. The chain uses TRBV11-2 and TRBJ2-3, with TRBD2 matching 11 bases. Unmatched junction bases numbered 7, after V lost 3 bases and J lost 2 bases. Germline assignment: CDR1 SGHAT and CDR2 FQNNGV. The CDR3 is 17 residues long. The CDR3 is CASSFRRLAGITDTQYF. CDR3 bases: TGTGCCAGCAGCTTTCGCCGACTAGCGGGAATCACAGATACGCAGTATTTT.

This clone came up once. The chain recombines TRBV7-3 with TRBJ2-1; 8 nucleotides agree with TRBD1. Per germline, CDR1 SGHTA and CDR2 FQGTGA. Germline trimming cut 1 base from V and 7 bases from J; bases unmatched to any gene: 9. The CDR3 is 16 amino acids. The CDR3 spells CASSLKGRGRFNEQFF. The CDR3 region has the DNA TGTGCCAGCAGCTTAAAGGGCAGGGGGCGCTTTAATGAGCAGTTCTTC. Looking up the rest from reference TRBV7-3 and TRBJ2-1 gives the full variable domain: GAGVSQTPSNKVTEKGKYVELRCDPISGHTALYWYRQSLGQGPEFLIYFQGTGAADDSGLPNDRFFAVRPEGSVSTLKIQRTERGDSAVYLCASSLKGRGRFNEQFFGPGTRLTVL.

Only a few counts were recorded for this clone. This chain connects TRBV7-8 to TRBJ2-5, with 7 nucleotides matching TRBD1. The ends lost 5 bases at V and 5 bases at J; junction bases unmatched: 5. Germline V lookup: CDR1 SGHVS, CDR2 FQNEAQ. The CDR3 is made up of 13 amino acids. In DNA, the CDR3 is TGTGCCAGCAGCCGCGACAGGGTGGAGACCCAGTACTTC. Translation gives CASSRDRVETQYF. The full variable domain, in which reference TRBV7-8 and TRBJ2-5 provide the parts outside the CDR3, is GAGVSQSPRYKVAKRGQDVALRCDPISGHVSLFWYQQALGQGPEFLTYFQNEAQLDKSGLPSDRFFAERPEGSVSTLKIQRTQQEDSAVYLCASSRDRVETQYFGPGTRLLVL.

V gene TRBV19 combines with J gene TRBJ1-1; D not certain. CDR3 length: 16 amino acids. The V gene's germline CDR1 is LNHDA and CDR2 SQIVND (reference sequence). Trimming removed 6 bases at V and 4 bases at J, with 21 bases between. The CDR3 is CASSSSPPVFGTEAFF. Written as DNA, the CDR3 is TGTGCCAGTAGCTCCAGTCCCCCTGTTTTCGGCACTGAAGCTTTCTTT. The entire variable domain, with the rest obtained from reference TRBV19 and TRBJ1-1, is as follows: DGGITQSPKYLFRKEGQNVTLSCEQNLNHDAMYWYRQDPGQGLRLIYYSQIVNDFQKGDIAEGYSVSREKKESFPLTVTSAQKNPTAFYLCASSSSPPVFGTEAFFGQGTRLTVV.

The CDR3 spells CASIGLSSTDTQYF. CDR3 bases: TGTGCCAGTATTGGCTTATCTAGCACAGATACGCAGTATTTT. J is TRBJ2-3 and V is TRBV19; no reliable D call. V lost 7 bases and J 0 bases, leaving 11 bases between the germline ends. The CDR3 length is 14 residues. The germline CDR1 and CDR2 sequences are LNHDA and SQIVND (reference sequence). The complete variable domain, with remaining parts taken from reference TRBV19 and TRBJ2-3, reads DGGITQSPKYLFRKEGQNVTLSCEQNLNHDAMYWYRQDPGQGLRLIYYSQIVNDFQKGDIAEGYSVSREKKESFPLTVTSAQKNPTAFYLCASIGLSSTDTQYFGPGTRLTVL.

The rearrangement joins TRBV19 to TRBJ2-2; perhaps TRBD2 as D (5 bases). Germline CDR1 and CDR2: LNHDA and SQIVND (reference sequence). V lost 6 bases and J 6 bases, leaving 11 bases between the germline ends. The CDR3 sequence is 13 residues long. CDR3 sequence: CASSHGMPGELFF. CDR3 nucleotides: TGTGCCAGTAGCCACGGGATGCCCGGGGAGCTGTTTTTT.

V gene TRBV13 combines with J gene TRBJ2-7, with TRBD2 identical over 13 bases. Germline V lookup: CDR1 PRHDT, CDR2 FYEKMQ (reference sequence). The V and J ends lost 6 bases and 7 bases, in that order; junction bases with no gene match: 6. There are 14 residues in the CDR3. CDR3 DNA sequence: TGTGCCAGCAGGCAAGGACTAGCGGGAGTTGAGCAGTACTTC. Translation gives CASRQGLAGVEQYF. Together with reference TRBV13 and TRBJ2-7, the CDR3 gives the full variable domain: AAGVIQSPRHLIKEKRETATLKCYPIPRHDTVYWYQQGPGQDPQFLISFYEKMQSDKGSIPDRFSAQQFSDYHSELNMSSLELGDSALYFCASRQGLAGVEQYFGPGTRLTVT.

A single count supports this clone. This sequence joins TRBV5-1 and TRBJ1-1; D remains ambiguous. Trimming took 0 bases from V and 3 from J, leaving 9 bases between them. Germline V CDR1 and CDR2: SGHRS, YFSETQ. The CDR3 is 14 amino acids. This CDR3 reads CASSLGARDTEAFF. CDR3 in DNA: TGCGCCAGCAGCTTGGGGGCCCGGGACACTGAAGCTTTCTTT. The variable domain in full, with the rest retrieved from reference TRBV5-1 and TRBJ1-1, is KAGVTQTPRYLIKTRGQQVTLSCSPISGHRSVSWYQQTPGQGLQFLFEYFSETQRNKGNFPGRFSGRQFSNSRSEMNVSTLELGDSALYLCASSLGARDTEAFFGQGTRLTVV.

This clone was observed a single time. This chain joins TRBV5-6 and TRBJ2-1; D ambiguous. CDR3 size: 12 residues. V lost 1 base, J lost 12 bases, and 11 bases lay in between. Germline V gene data show CDR1 as SGHDT and CDR2 as YYEEEE. CDR3 bases: TGTGCCAGCAGCTTGTCTGCCCAAGGGCAGTTCTTC. It codes for CASSLSAQGQFF. The whole variable domain, remainder taken from reference TRBV5-6 and TRBJ2-1, is DAGVTQSPTHLIKTRGQQVTLRCSPKSGHDTVSWYQQALGQGPQFIFQYYEEEERQRGNFPDRFSGHQFPNYSSELNVNALLLGDSALYLCASSLSAQGQFFGPGTRLTVL.

The chain joins TRBV6-5 to TRBJ2-1; D is perhaps TRBD2 (6 bases). The V gene's germline CDR1 is MNHEY and CDR2 SVGAGI. The CDR3 covers 13 residues. V was shortened by 4 bases and J by 9 bases, with 13 bases between the two germline ends. CDR3 sequence: CASSFSQGGEQFF. The CDR3 coding sequence is TGTGCCAGCAGTTTCTCCCAGGGAGGTGAGCAGTTCTTC.